Listed below are T cell receptor beta chains from one sample, sequenced in a study of blood T cells in healthy people across ages. TCRdb recomputed calls from the 5' RACE reads with MiXCR, one row per CDR3 protein. Counted here are about 970,000 distinct CDR3 sequences, approximately 50% occurring once; the ten biggest clones make up 20% to 25%. Sequenced: blood. These TCRs come from a woman aged 55-70 years in good health. Both conserved end residues are part of each CDR3. Each record gives: V gene, J gene, D gene, clone size, CDR3 protein, CDR3 DNA. The D gene is left open where the match is weak. A clone size is listed for some rows: how often the clone was seen (once, few, many), or a class if it is expanded.

v_gene: TRBV12-3/TRBV12-4; j_gene: TRBJ1-2; d_gene: .; abundance: .; CDR3aa: CASSAGDCGGYTF; CDR3nt: TGTGCCAGCAGTGCGGGGGATTGTGGCGGCTACACCTTC
v_gene: TRBV27; j_gene: TRBJ2-5; d_gene: TRBD2; abundance: .; CDR3aa: CASRPGQTFSGRVETQYF; CDR3nt: TGTGCCAGCAGGCCGGGACAGACCTTTAGCGGGAGGGTGGAGACCCAGTACTTC
v_gene: TRBV5-1; j_gene: TRBJ1-2; d_gene: .; abundance: once; CDR3aa: CASSLGPTGPGYGYTF; CDR3nt: TGCGCCAGCAGCTTGGGTCCTACTGGGCCGGGATATGGCTACACCTTC
v_gene: TRBV5-5; j_gene: TRBJ2-1; d_gene: .; abundance: .; CDR3aa: CASSLDGPPPHNEQFF; CDR3nt: TGTGCCAGCAGCTTGGACGGGCCTCCACCCCACAATGAGCAGTTCTTC
v_gene: TRBV20-1; j_gene: TRBJ2-6; d_gene: .; abundance: few; CDR3aa: CSAGAGANVLTF; CDR3nt: TGCAGTGCAGGGGCGGGGGCCAACGTCCTGACTTTC
v_gene: TRBV3-1; j_gene: TRBJ1-6; d_gene: .; abundance: .; CDR3aa: CASSQDWGPWNSPLHF; CDR3nt: TGTGCCAGCAGCCAGGACTGGGGTCCTTGGAATTCACCCCTCCACTTT
v_gene: TRBV9; j_gene: TRBJ2-5; d_gene: .; abundance: few; CDR3aa: CASSGQSWETQYF; CDR3nt: TGTGCCAGCAGCGGGCAGTCCTGGGAGACCCAGTACTTC
v_gene: TRBV28; j_gene: TRBJ2-7; d_gene: .; abundance: few; CDR3aa: CASSSPYGKGVYEQYF; CDR3nt: TGTGCCAGCAGTTCCCCATACGGGAAGGGAGTCTACGAGCAGTACTTC
v_gene: TRBV4-2; j_gene: TRBJ2-7; d_gene: .; abundance: .; CDR3aa: CASSQGAPGAGYEQYF; CDR3nt: TGTGCCAGCAGCCAAGGTGCCCCAGGGGCTGGCTACGAGCAGTACTTC
v_gene: TRBV6-1; j_gene: TRBJ2-7; d_gene: .; abundance: .; CDR3aa: CASSEQTGSYEQYF; CDR3nt: TGTGCCAGCAGTGAACAGACAGGCTCCTACGAGCAGTACTTC
v_gene: TRBV28; j_gene: TRBJ2-3; d_gene: .; abundance: few; CDR3aa: CASSLGGLIRDTQYF; CDR3nt: TGTGCCAGCAGTTTGGGGGGACTCATCAGGGATACGCAGTATTTT
v_gene: TRBV4-2; j_gene: TRBJ2-7; d_gene: TRBD2; abundance: .; CDR3aa: CVSSLLTFGTSGAPYEQYF; CDR3nt: TGTGTCAGCAGCCTATTGACCTTCGGGACTAGCGGGGCCCCATACGAGCAGTACTTC
v_gene: TRBV20-1; j_gene: TRBJ2-5; d_gene: .; abundance: .; CDR3aa: CSAVSSLKTQYF; CDR3nt: TGCAGTGCGGTAAGCTCTCTGAAGACCCAGTACTTC